Only a few counts were recorded for the clone carrying this T cell receptor (beta chain). Its antigen remains unidentified. The entirety of the isolated RNA underwent reverse transcription, so expressed TCRB transcripts were sequenced. Mean read depth for naive, central memory and regulatory T cell samples was several million reads. Sequenced by immunoSEQ multiplex PCR; TCRdb stores in-frame clones only, minus some. The sample consists of some 290,000 clones, roughly 25% of them appearing once. With 5 bases clipped from V and 0 bases from J, the junction kept 5 bases outside the gene matches. This CDR3 contains 17 residues. Germline V gene sequence: CDR1 SEHNR, CDR2 FQNEAQ (reference sequence). The record originates from a study of beta chain features in type 1 diabetes. Study at large: Healthy donors and patients showed comparable age, gender and cell yields.

Study-wide results and limits: Researchers report that Type 1 diabetes patients had moderately but significantly shorter TCRB CDR3s across all four CD4+ subsets. When VDJ junctions were examined, type 1 diabetes patients showed fewer insertions and more deletions. The naive, central memory and Treg TCRB repertoires showed an apparent similarity that was greater among patients than among healthy donors.

The sample was naive CD4+ T cells from blood. The chain combines TRBV7-9 with TRBJ2-1, with 12 nucleotides matching TRBD2. This clonotype was obtained from a woman in her 30s with type 1 diabetes. The CDR3 loop is CASSRLAGVGSYNEQFF. The CDR3 nucleotides read TGTGCCAGCAGCCGACTAGCGGGAGTGGGCTCCTACAATGAGCAGTTCTTC.